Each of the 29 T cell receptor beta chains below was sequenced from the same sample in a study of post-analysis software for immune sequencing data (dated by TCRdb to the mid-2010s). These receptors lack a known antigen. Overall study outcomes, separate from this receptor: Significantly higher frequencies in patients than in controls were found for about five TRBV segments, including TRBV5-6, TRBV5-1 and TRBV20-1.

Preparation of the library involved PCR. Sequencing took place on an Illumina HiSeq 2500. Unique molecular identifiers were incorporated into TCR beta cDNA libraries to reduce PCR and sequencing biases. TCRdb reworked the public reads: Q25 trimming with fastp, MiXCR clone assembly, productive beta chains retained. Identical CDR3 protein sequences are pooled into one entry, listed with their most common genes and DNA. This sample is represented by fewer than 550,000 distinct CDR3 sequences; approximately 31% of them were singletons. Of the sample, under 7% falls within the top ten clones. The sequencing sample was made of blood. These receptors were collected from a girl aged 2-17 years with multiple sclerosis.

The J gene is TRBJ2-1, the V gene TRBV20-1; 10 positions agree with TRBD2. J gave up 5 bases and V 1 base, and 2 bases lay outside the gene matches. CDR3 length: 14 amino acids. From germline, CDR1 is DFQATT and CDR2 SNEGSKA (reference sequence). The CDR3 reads CSARVAGGNNEQFF. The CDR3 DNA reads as TGCAGTGCTAGAGTAGCGGGGGGTAACAATGAGCAGTTCTTC.

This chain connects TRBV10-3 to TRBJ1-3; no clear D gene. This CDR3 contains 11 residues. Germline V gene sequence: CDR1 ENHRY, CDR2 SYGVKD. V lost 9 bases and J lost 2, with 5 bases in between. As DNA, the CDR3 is TGTGCCATAACGGCTGGAAACACCATATATTTT. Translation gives CAITAGNTIYF.

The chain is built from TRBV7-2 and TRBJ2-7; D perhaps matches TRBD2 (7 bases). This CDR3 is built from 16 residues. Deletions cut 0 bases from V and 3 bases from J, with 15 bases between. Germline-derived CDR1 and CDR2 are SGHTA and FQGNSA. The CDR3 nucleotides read TGTGCCAGCAGCTTAGCCGCGTCGGGGGGCTACTACGAGCAGTACTTC. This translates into CASSLAASGGYYEQYF.

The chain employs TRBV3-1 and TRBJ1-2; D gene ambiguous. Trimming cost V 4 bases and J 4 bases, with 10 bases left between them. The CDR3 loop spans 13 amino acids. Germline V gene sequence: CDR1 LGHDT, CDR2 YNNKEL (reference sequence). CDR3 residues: CASSPITVYGYTF. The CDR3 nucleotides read TGTGCCAGCAGCCCTATTACAGTCTATGGCTACACCTTC.

The CDR3 DNA sequence: TGCAGTGGAGTCGGGGGACTAGCGGGGGGCGATGAGCAGTTCTTC. Amino acid sequence: CSGVGGLAGGDEQFF. J is TRBJ2-1 and V is TRBV20-1; TRBD2 aligns across 15 bases. The CDR3 covers 15 residues. Germline trimming cut 7 bases from V and 8 bases from J; bases unmatched to any gene: 9. Germline V lookup: CDR1 DFQATT, CDR2 SNEGSKA (reference sequence).

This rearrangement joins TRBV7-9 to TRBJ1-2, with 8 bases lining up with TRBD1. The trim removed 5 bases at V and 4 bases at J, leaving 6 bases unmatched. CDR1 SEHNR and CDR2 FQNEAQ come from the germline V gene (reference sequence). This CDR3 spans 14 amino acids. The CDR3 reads CASSPTTGAYGYTF. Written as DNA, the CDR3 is TGTGCCAGCAGCCCCACGACAGGGGCCTATGGCTACACCTTC.

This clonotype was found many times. The CDR3 here is CATQGRPAKNIQYF. DNA of the CDR3: TGTGCCACCCAGGGACGCCCAGCCAAAAACATTCAGTACTTC. The chain is built from TRBV6-5 and TRBJ2-4, with D possibly called TRBD1 or TRBD2 (5 bases each). The germline CDR1 and CDR2 sequences are MNHEY and SVGAGI. V lost 10 bases, J lost 0 bases, and 13 bases lay in between. CDR3 length: 14 amino acids.

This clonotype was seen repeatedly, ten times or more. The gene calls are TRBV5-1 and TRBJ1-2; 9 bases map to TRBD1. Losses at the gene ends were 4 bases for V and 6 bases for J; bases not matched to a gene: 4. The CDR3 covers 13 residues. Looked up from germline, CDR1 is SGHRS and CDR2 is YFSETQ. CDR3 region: CASSPGQGDGYTF. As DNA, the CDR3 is TGCGCCAGCAGCCCGGGACAGGGCGATGGCTACACCTTC.

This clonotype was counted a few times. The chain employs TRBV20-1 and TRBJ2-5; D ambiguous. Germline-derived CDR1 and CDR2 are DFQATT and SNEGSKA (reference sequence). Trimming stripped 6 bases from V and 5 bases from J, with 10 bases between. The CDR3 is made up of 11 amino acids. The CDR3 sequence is CSAISTETQYF. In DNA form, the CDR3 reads TGCAGTGCCATCTCGACGGAGACCCAGTACTTC.

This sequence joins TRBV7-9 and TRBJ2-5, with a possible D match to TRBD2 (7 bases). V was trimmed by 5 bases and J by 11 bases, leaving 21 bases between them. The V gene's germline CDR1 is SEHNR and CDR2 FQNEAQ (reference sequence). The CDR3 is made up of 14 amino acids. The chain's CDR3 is CASSPRAGAYEQYF. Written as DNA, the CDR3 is TGTGCCAGCAGCCCGCGTGCGGGGGCCTATGAGCAGTACTTC.

The DNA of the CDR3 is TGCGCCAGCAGCTCCGACAGGGCCCACACCGGGGAGCTGTTTTTT. It yields the protein CASSSDRAHTGELFF. V and J are TRBV5-1 and TRBJ2-2; TRBD1 aligns across 7 bases. Per germline, CDR1 SGHRS and CDR2 YFSETQ. CDR3 length: 15 residues. Trimming removed 3 bases from V and 3 bases from J; junction bases left unmatched: 5.

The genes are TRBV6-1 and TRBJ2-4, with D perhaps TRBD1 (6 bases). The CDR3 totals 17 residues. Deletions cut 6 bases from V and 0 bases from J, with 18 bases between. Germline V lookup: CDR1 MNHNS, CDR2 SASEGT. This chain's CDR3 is CASSRRTEMVAKNIQYF. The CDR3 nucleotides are TGTGCCAGCAGCCGACGGACAGAAATGGTAGCCAAAAACATTCAGTACTTC.

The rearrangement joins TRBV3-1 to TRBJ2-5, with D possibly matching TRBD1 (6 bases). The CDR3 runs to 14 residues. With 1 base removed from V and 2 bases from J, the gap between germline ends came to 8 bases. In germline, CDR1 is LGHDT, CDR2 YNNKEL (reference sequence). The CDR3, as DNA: TGTGCCAGCAGCCAAGGGGACACACAAGAGACCCAGTACTTC. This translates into CASSQGDTQETQYF.

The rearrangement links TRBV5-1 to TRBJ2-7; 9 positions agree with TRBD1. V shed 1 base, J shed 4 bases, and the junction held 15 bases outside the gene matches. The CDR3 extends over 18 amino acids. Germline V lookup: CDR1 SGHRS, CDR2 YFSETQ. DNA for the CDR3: TGCGCCAGCAGCTTGTGGGCGACGGGACAGGGAAGAGTGTACGAGCAGTACTTC. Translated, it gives CASSLWATGQGRVYEQYF.

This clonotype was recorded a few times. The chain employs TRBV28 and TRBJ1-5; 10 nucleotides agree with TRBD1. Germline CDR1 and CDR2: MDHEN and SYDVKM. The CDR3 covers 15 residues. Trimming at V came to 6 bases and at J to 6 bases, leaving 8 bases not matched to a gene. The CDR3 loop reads CASRIPGTGAQPQHF. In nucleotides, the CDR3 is TGTGCCAGCAGAATACCCGGGACAGGGGCTCAGCCCCAGCATTTT.

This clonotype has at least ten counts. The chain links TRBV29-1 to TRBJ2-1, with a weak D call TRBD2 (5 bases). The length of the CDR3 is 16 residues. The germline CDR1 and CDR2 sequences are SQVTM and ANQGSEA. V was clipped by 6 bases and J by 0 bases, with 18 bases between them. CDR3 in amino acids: CSVPDYDLSSYNEQFF. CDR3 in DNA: TGCAGCGTCCCCGACTATGACCTTTCCTCCTACAATGAGCAGTTCTTC.

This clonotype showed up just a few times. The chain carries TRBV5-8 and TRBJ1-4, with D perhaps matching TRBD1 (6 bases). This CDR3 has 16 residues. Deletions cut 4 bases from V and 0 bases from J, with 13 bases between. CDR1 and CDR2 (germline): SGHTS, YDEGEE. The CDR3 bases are TGTGCCAGCAGCCCCGGACAGACTACAACTAATGAAAAACTGTTTTTT. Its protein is CASSPGQTTTNEKLFF.

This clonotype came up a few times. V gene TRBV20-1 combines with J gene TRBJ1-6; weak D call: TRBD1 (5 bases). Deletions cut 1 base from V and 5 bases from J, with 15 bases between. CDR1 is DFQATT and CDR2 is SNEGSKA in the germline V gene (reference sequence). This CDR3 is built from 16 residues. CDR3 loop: CSARAEPGPDNSPLHF. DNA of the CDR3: TGCAGTGCTAGAGCGGAACCGGGACCTGATAATTCACCCCTCCACTTT.

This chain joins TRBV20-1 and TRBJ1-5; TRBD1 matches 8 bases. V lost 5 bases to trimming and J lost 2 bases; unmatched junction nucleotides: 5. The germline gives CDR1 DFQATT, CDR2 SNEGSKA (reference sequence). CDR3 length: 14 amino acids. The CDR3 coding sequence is TGCAGTGCTCCTCAGACAGGGGGCAATCAGCCCCAGCATTTT. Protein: CSAPQTGGNQPQHF.

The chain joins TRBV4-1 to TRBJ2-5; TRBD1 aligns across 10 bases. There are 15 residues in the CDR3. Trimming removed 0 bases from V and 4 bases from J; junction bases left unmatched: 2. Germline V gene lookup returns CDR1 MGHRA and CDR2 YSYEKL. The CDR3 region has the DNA TGCGCCAGCAGCCAAGATGGGGACAGGGGAGAGACCCAGTACTTC. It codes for CASSQDGDRGETQYF.

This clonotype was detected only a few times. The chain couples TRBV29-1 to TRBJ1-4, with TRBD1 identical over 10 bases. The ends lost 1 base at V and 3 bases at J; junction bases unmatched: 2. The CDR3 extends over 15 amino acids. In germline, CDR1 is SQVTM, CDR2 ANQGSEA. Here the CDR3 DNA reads TGCAGCGTTGAAGGACAGGGGGCGGCTAATGAAAAACTGTTTTTT. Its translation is CSVEGQGAANEKLFF.

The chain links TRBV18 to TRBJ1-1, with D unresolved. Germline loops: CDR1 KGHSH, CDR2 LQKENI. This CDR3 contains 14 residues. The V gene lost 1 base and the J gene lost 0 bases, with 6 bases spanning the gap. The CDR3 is CASSPRIMNTEAFF. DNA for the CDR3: TGTGCCAGCTCACCACGGATTATGAACACTGAAGCTTTCTTT.

In DNA, the CDR3 is TGCGCCAGCAGCCACGGGGACAGTAACTATGGCTACACCTTC. Amino acid sequence: CASSHGDSNYGYTF. The rearrangement joins TRBV4-1 to TRBJ1-2; TRBD1 aligns across 7 bases. Germline values: CDR1 MGHRA, CDR2 YSYEKL. The length of the CDR3 is 14 residues. The junction had 2 bases not matched to a gene; V was cut back by 3 bases and J by 1 base.

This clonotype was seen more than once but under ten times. In DNA form, the CDR3 reads TGTGCCAGCAGCTTTAATAGGCTCAATGAGCAGTTCTTC. Its protein is CASSFNRLNEQFF. The rearrangement joins TRBV11-1 to TRBJ2-1; D not resolved. The V gene lost 3 bases and the J gene lost 6 bases, with 9 bases spanning the gap. Germline-derived CDR1 and CDR2 are SGHAT and FQDESV (reference sequence). The CDR3 has 13 amino acids.

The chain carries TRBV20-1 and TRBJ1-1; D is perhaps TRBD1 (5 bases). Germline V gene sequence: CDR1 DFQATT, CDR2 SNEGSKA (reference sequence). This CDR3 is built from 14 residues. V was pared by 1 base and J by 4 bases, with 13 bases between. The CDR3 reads CSARGTIQGTEAFF. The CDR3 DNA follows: TGCAGTGCTAGAGGGACAATTCAGGGCACTGAAGCTTTCTTT.

The CDR3 DNA is TGCGCCAGCAGTGACAGGGACACCGGGGAGCTGTTTTTT. The encoded protein is CASSDRDTGELFF. This rearrangement joins TRBV10-1 to TRBJ2-2; maybe TRBD1 (5 bases). This CDR3 has 13 residues. V lost 3 bases, J lost 3 bases, and 5 bases lay in between. CDR1 WNHNN and CDR2 SYGVQD come from the germline V gene (reference sequence).

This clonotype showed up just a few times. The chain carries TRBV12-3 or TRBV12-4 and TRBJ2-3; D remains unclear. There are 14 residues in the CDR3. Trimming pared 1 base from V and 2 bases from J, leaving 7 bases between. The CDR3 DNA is TGTGCCAGCAGTTTAGAGATTGCCACAGATACGCAGTATTTT. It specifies CASSLEIATDTQYF.

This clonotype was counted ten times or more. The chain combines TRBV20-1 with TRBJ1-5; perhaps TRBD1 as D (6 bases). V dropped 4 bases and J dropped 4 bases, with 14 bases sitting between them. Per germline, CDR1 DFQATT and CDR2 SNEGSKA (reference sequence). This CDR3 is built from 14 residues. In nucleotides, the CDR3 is TGCAGTGCTACCACAGGGAATTTTAATCAGCCCCAGCATTTT. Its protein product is CSATTGNFNQPQHF.

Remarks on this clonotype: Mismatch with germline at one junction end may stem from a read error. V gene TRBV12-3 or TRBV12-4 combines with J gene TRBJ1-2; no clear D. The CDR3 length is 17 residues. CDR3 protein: CASGLALSWSLDYGYTF. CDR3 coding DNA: TGTGCCAGCGGTTTAGCGCTGAGTTGGTCTCTAGACTATGGCTACACCTTC.